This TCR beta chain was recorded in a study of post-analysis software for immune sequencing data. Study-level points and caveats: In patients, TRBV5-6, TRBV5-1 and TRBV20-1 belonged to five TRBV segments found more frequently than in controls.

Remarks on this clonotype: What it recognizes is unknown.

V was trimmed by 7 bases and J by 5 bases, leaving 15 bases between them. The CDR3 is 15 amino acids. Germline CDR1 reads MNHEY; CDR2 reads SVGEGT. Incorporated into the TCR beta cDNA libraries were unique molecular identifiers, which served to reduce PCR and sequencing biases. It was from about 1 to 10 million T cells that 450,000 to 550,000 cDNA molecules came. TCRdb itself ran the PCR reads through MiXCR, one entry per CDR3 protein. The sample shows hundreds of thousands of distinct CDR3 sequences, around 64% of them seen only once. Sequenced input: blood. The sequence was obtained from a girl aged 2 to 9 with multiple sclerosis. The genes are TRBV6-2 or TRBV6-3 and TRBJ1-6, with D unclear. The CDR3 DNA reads TGTGCCAGCACCTACGGGCGGGGAAATAATTCACCCCTCCACTTT. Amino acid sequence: CASTYGRGNNSPLHF.